These 14 T cell receptor beta chains came from one sample sequenced in a study of T cell responses to AZD1222 COVID-19 vaccine. Profiling relied on immunoSEQ multiplex PCR, and the TCRdb table lists in-frame clones only, not all of them. The sample includes 150,000 or so clones, about 90% of them seen just once. Sequences were derived from peripheral blood, sampled 28 days after the second AZD1222 dose. The source of these receptors is an adult who received the AZD1222 COVID-19 vaccine.

This chain links TRBV6-5 with TRBJ2-3; possible D gene TRBD1, 6 bases. The CDR3 loop spans 16 amino acids. V lost 2 bases and J 4 bases, leaving 16 bases between the germline ends. The V gene's germline CDR1 is MNHEY and CDR2 SVGAGI. The CDR3 loop reads CASSYTQGSGADTQYF. CDR3 nucleotide sequence: TGTGCCAGCAGTTACACGCAGGGGTCTGGCGCAGATACGCAGTATTTT.

The chain is built from TRBV11-3 and TRBJ2-5; maybe TRBD2 (7 bases). V lost 4 bases to trimming and J lost 6 bases, with 12 bases between them. This CDR3 spans 13 amino acids. Germline CDR1 is SGHNT and CDR2 is YENEEA. The CDR3 sequence: CASSSGGRKTQYF. The CDR3 DNA sequence: TGTGCCAGCAGCTCCGGGGGGCGTAAGACCCAGTACTTC.

The J gene is TRBJ1-1, the V gene TRBV27; D is possibly TRBD1 (5 bases). V shed 0 bases and J shed 5 bases, with 7 bases lying between them. Germline loops: CDR1 MNHEY, CDR2 SMNVEV (reference sequence). The CDR3 spans 13 residues. The CDR3 protein is CASSLSRQTEAFF. The CDR3 DNA is TGTGCCAGCAGTTTATCTAGACAGACTGAAGCTTTCTTT.

There are a few counts of this clone. The genes are TRBV6-1 and TRBJ1-4; weak D call: TRBD1 (6 bases). The germline V and J ends were trimmed by 2 bases and 4 bases, with 11 bases remaining between them. Germline V gene lookup returns CDR1 MNHNS and CDR2 SASEGT. The CDR3 covers 15 residues. In DNA, the CDR3 is TGTGCCAGCAGTGAATGGGGGGCGATTAATGAAAAACTGTTTTTT. Encoded protein: CASSEWGAINEKLFF.

The V gene is TRBV4-2, the J gene TRBJ1-2; the D is unclear. The CDR3 has 16 amino acids. V was trimmed by 1 base and J by 0 bases, leaving 12 bases between them. CDR1 is LGHNA, CDR2 YNFKEQ, per germline. The CDR3 region is CASSQVPTSSNYGYTF. The CDR3 DNA follows: TGTGCCAGCAGCCAAGTTCCGACCTCCTCTAACTATGGCTACACCTTC.

The V call is TRBV7-2, the J call TRBJ2-2; 8 bases agree with TRBD1. CDR3 length: 18 amino acids. Losses at the gene ends were 2 bases for V and 5 bases for J; bases not matched to a gene: 13. Germline V CDR1 and CDR2: SGHTA, FQGNSA. CDR3 coding DNA: TGTGCCAGCAGCTTAAATAAGGTTCGGCAGGGGGCGACCGGGGAGCTGTTTTTT. Translation: CASSLNKVRQGATGELFF.

The chain uses TRBV29-1 and TRBJ2-3; no clear D. This CDR3 region has 12 residues. Germline lookup yields CDR1 SQVTM and CDR2 ANQGSEA. Trimming took off 1 base at V and 5 bases at J, with 7 bases between the two ends. CDR3 coding DNA: TGCAGCGTTGAAGGACGTTTAGATACGCAGTATTTT. Amino acid sequence: CSVEGRLDTQYF.

The chain uses TRBV13 and TRBJ2-3; 7 nucleotides align to TRBD2. CDR3 size: 15 residues. CDR1 and CDR2 (germline): PRHDT, FYEKMQ (reference sequence). V was clipped by 9 bases and J by 2 bases; unmatched bases: 11. The DNA for the CDR3 is TGTGCCAGGAGACTAGCAGTCGGTAACACAGATACGCAGTATTTT. The encoded protein is CARRLAVGNTDTQYF.

This clone was seen a single time. The rearrangement joins TRBV30 to TRBJ1-4; D remains unclear. Trimming took off 0 bases at V and 4 bases at J, with 6 bases between the two ends. This CDR3 contains 13 residues. The germline CDR1 and CDR2 sequences are GTSNPN and SVGIG (reference sequence). DNA of the CDR3: TGTGCCTGGAGTGTCCAGATTAATGAAAAACTGTTTTTT. Translating it yields CAWSVQINEKLFF. The variable domain in full, completed from reference TRBV30 and TRBJ1-4, reads SQTIHQWPATLVQPVGSPLSLECTVEGTSNPNLYWYRQAAGRGLQLLFYSVGIGQISSEVPQNLSASRPQDRQFILSSKKLLLSDSGFYLCAWSVQINEKLFFGSGTQLSVL.

The chain joins TRBV27 to TRBJ1-5; D possibly corresponds to TRBD1 (5 bases). This CDR3 comprises 17 residues. Trimming cost V 4 bases and J 0 bases, with 16 bases left between them. Germline-derived CDR1 and CDR2 are MNHEY and SMNVEV (reference sequence). This CDR3 is CASSSRVGVNSNQPQHF. As DNA, the CDR3 is TGTGCCAGCAGTTCACGGGTGGGGGTCAATAGCAATCAGCCCCAGCATTTT.

The chain links TRBV3-1 (or the pseudogene TRBV3-2) to TRBJ2-1, with D uncertain. The V and J ends lost 0 bases and 10 bases respectively, with 10 bases between them. The CDR3 has 13 amino acids. Germline V gene lookup returns CDR1 LGHDT and CDR2 YNNKEL (reference sequence). This chain's CDR3 is CASSQEGDGEQFF. CDR3 sequence (DNA): TGTGCCAGCAGCCAAGAGGGCGACGGCGAGCAGTTCTTC.

For this clone: This specimen includes other DNA sequences encoding the same CDR3. This rearrangement joins TRBV27 to TRBJ1-6; D call uncertain. The CDR3 runs to 13 residues. CDR1 is MNHEY, CDR2 SMNVEV, per germline (reference sequence). With 2 bases removed from V and 7 bases from J, the gap between germline ends came to 6 bases. The CDR3 reads CASSLGINSPLHF. For the CDR3, the DNA is TGTGCCAGCAGTTTAGGCATCAATTCACCCCTCCACTTT.

The chain employs TRBV6-1 and TRBJ2-5; 7 nucleotides line up with TRBD2. The CDR3 is 16 residues long. V lost 1 base, J lost 2 bases, and 7 bases stayed unmatched. From germline, CDR1 is MNHNS and CDR2 SASEGT. The CDR3 DNA follows: TGTGCCAGCAGTGAAGAGATAGGGGAGGGACAAGAGACCCAGTACTTC. Translation: CASSEEIGEGQETQYF.

The chain links TRBV5-1 to TRBJ1-2, with 7 bases identical to TRBD1. Germline V lookup: CDR1 SGHRS, CDR2 YFSETQ. V was clipped by 4 bases and J by 2 bases; unmatched bases: 5. CDR3 length: 14 residues. CDR3 protein: CASSPGTVNYGYTF. For the CDR3, the DNA is TGCGCCAGCAGCCCAGGGACAGTAAACTATGGCTACACCTTC.